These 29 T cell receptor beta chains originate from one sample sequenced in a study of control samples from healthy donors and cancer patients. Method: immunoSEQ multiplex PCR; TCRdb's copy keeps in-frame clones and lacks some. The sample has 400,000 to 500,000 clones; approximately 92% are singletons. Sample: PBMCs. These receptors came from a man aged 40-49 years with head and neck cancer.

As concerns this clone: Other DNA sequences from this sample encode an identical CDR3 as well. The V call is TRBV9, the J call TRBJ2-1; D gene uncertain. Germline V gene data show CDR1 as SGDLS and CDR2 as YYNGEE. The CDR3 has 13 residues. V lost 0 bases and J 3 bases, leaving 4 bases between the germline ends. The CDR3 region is CASSVGSYNEQFF. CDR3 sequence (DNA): TGTGCCAGCAGCGTAGGTAGCTACAATGAGCAGTTCTTC.

The CDR3, as DNA: TGTGCCAGCTCACCCTCGGGGGCAAGGGATACGCAGTATTTT. It codes for CASSPSGARDTQYF. The V gene is TRBV18, the J gene TRBJ2-3; D assignment may be TRBD1 or TRBD2 (6 bases each). This CDR3 is 14 amino acids long. V lost 3 bases and J 6 bases, leaving 13 bases between the germline ends. Germline lookup yields CDR1 KGHSH and CDR2 LQKENI. The full variable domain, with the rest looked up from reference TRBV18 and TRBJ2-3, is NAGVMQNPRHLVRRRGQEARLRCSPMKGHSHVYWYRQLPEEGLKFMVYLQKENIIDESGMPKERFSAEFPKEGPSILRIQQVVRGDSAAYFCASSPSGARDTQYFGPGTRLTVL.

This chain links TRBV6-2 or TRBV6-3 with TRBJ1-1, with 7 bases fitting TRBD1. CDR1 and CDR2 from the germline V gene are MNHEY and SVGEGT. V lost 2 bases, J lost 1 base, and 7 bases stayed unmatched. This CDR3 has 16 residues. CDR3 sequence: CASSYTARQGNTEAFF. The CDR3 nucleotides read TGTGCCAGCAGTTACACCGCCCGACAGGGGAACACTGAAGCTTTCTTT.

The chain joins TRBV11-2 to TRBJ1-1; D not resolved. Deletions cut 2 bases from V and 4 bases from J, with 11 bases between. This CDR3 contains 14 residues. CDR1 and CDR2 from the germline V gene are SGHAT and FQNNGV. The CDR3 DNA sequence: TGTGCCAGCAGCTTAACGGCTTTTGGCACTGAAGCTTTCTTT. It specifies CASSLTAFGTEAFF.

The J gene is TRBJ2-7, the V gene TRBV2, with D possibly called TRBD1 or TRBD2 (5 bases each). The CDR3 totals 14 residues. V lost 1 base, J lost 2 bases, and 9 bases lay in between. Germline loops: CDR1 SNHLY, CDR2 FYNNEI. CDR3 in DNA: TGTGCCAGCAGTGAAGACGGGGCGGCCTACGAGCAGTACTTC. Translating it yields CASSEDGAAYEQYF.

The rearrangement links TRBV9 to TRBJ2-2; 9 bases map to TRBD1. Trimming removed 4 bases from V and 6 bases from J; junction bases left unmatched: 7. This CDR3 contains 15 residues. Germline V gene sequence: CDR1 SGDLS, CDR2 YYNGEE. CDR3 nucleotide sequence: TGTGCCAGCAGCCCGACAGGGGGATTGTCCGGGGAGCTGTTTTTT. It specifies CASSPTGGLSGELFF.

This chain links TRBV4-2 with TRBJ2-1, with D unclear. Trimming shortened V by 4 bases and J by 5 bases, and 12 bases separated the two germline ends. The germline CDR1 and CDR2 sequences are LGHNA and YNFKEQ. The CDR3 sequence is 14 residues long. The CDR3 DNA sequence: TGTGCCAGCAGCCCAAGAGCCTCTCACAATGAGCAGTTCTTC. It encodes CASSPRASHNEQFF.

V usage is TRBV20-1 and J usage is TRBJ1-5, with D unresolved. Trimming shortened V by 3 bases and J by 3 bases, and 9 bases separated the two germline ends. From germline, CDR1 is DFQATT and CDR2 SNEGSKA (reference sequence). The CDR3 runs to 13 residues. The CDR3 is CSASGQPNQPQHF. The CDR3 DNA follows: TGCAGTGCTAGTGGGCAGCCCAATCAGCCCCAGCATTTT.

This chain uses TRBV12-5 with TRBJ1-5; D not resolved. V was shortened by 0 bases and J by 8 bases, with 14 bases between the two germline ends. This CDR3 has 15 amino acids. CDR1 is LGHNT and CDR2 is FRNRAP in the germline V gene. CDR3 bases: TGTGCTAGTGGTTTGGTCTTATCGGGTTATGAGCCCCAGCATTTT. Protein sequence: CASGLVLSGYEPQHF.

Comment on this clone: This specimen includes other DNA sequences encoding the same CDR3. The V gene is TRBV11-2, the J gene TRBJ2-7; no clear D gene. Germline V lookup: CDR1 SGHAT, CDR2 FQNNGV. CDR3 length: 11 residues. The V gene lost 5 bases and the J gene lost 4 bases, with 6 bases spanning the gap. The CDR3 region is CASSLRYEQYF. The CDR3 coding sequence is TGTGCCAGCAGCCTACGATACGAGCAGTACTTC.

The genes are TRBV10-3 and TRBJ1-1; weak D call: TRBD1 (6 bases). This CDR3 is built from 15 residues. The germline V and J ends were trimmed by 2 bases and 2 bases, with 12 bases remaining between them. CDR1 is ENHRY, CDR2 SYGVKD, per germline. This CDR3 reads CAISETTGSNTEAFF. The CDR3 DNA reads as TGTGCCATCAGTGAGACTACAGGGAGCAACACTGAAGCTTTCTTT.

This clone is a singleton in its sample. CDR3 protein: CASSSEGTAYGYTF. In DNA form, the CDR3 reads TGCGCCAGCAGCTCCGAAGGGACAGCCTATGGCTACACCTTC. This chain connects TRBV5-1 to TRBJ1-2, with 7 bases that match TRBD1. CDR1 SGHRS and CDR2 YFSETQ come from the germline V gene. Unmatched junction bases numbered 6, after V lost 3 bases and J lost 4 bases. This CDR3 is built from 14 residues.

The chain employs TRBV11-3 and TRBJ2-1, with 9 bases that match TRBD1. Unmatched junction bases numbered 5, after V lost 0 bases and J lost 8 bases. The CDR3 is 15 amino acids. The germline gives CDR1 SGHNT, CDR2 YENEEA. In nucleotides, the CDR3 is TGTGCCAGCAGCTTAGATGGACAGGGGACCTATGAGCAGTTCTTC. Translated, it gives CASSLDGQGTYEQFF.

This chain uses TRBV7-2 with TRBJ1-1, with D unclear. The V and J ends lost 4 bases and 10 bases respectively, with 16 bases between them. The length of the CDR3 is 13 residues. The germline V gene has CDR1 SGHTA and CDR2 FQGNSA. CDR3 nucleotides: TGTGCCAGCAGCTACCGGGCGGAGGGTGTAGCTTTCTTT. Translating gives CASSYRAEGVAFF. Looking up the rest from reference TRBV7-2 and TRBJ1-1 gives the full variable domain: GAGVSQSPSNKVTEKGKDVELRCDPISGHTALYWYRQSLGQGLEFLIYFQGNSAPDKSGLPSDRFSAERTGGSVSTLTIQRTQQEDSAVYLCASSYRAEGVAFFGQGTRLTVV.

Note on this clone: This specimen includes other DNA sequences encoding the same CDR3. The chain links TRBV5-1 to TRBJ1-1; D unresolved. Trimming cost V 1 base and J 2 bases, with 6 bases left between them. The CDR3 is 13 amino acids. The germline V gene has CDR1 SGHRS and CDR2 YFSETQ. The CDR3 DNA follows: TGCGCCAGCAGCTTGTCCCCCAACACTGAAGCTTTCTTT. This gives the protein CASSLSPNTEAFF.

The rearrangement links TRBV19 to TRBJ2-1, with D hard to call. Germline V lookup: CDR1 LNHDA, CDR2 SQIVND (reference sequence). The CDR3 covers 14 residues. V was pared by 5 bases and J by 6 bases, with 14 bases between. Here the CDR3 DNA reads TGTGCCAGTAGTCCGAGTCGGGTCCGCAATGAGCAGTTCTTC. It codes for CASSPSRVRNEQFF.

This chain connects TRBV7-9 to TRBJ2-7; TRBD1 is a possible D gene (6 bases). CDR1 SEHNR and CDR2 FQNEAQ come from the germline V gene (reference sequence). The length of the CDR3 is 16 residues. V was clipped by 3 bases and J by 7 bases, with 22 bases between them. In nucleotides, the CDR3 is TGTGCCAGCAGCTTTAACAGGGTTGCACCCGGGGATGAGCAGTACTTC. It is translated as CASSFNRVAPGDEQYF.

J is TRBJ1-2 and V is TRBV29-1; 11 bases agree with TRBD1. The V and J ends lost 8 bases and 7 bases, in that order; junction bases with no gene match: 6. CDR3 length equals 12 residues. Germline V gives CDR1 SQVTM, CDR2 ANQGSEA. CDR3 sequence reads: CSLRTGGSGYTF. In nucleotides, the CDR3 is TGCAGCTTACGGACAGGGGGCTCTGGCTACACCTTC.

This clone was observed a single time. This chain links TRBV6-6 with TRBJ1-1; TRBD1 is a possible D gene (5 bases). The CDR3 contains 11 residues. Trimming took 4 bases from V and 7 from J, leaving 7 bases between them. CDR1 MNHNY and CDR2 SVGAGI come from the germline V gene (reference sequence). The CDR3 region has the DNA TGTGCCAGCAGTTCCAGGGATGAAGCTTTCTTT. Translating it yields CASSSRDEAFF.

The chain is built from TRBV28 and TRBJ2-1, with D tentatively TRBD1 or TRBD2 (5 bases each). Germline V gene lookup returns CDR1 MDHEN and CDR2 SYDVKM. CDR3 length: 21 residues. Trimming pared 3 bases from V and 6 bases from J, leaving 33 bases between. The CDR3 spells CASSFLEWRDSRSEGSNEQFF. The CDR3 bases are TGTGCCAGCAGTTTTTTGGAGTGGCGAGACAGCCGTTCTGAGGGGTCCAATGAGCAGTTCTTC.

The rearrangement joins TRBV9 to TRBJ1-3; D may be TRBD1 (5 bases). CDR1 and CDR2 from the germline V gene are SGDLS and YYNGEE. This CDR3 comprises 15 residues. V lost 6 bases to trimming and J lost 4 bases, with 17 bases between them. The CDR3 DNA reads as TGTGCCAGCACAAAGAGGCCAGGGCAAGGAAACACCATATATTTT. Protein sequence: CASTKRPGQGNTIYF.

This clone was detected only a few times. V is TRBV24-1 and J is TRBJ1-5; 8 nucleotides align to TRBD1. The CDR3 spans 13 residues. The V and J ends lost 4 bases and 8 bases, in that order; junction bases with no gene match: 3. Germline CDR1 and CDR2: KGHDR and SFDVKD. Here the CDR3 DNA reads TGTGCCACCAGTGAGGCAGGGGGCAAGCCCCAGCATTTT. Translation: CATSEAGGKPQHF.

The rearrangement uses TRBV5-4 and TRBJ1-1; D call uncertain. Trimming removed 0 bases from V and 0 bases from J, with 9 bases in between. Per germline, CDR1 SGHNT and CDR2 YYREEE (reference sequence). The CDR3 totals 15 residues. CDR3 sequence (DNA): TGTGCCAGCAGCTTGGCGGCTGGGATGAACACTGAAGCTTTCTTT. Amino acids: CASSLAAGMNTEAFF. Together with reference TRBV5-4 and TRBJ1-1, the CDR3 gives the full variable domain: ETGVTQSPTHLIKTRGQQVTLRCSSQSGHNTVSWYQQALGQGPQFIFQYYREEENGRGNFPPRFSGLQFPNYSSELNVNALELDDSALYLCASSLAAGMNTEAFFGQGTRLTVV.

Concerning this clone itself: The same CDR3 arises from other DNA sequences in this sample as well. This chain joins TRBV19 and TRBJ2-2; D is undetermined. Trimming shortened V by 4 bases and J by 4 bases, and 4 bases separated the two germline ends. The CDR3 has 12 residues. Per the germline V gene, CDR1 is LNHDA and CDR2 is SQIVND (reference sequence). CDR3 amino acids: CASSTPTGELFF. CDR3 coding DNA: TGTGCCAGTAGTACCCCCACCGGGGAGCTGTTTTTT.

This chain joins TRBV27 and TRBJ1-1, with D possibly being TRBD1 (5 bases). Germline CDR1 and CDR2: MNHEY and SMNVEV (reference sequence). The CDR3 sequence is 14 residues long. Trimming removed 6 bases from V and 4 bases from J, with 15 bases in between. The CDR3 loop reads CASSPGVRATEAFF. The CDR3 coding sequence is TGTGCCAGCAGCCCGGGGGTTAGGGCCACTGAAGCTTTCTTT.

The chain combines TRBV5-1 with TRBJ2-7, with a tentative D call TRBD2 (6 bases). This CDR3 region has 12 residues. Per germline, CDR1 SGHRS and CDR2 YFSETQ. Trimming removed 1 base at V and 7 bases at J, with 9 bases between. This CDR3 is CASSLNRGEQYF. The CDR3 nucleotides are TGCGCCAGCAGCTTGAATCGGGGGGAGCAGTACTTC.

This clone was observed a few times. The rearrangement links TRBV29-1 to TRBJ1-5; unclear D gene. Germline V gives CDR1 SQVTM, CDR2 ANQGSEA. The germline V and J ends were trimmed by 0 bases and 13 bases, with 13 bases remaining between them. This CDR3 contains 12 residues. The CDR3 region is CSVEDRSGFQHF. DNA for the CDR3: TGCAGCGTTGAAGATAGGTCGGGATTTCAGCATTTT.

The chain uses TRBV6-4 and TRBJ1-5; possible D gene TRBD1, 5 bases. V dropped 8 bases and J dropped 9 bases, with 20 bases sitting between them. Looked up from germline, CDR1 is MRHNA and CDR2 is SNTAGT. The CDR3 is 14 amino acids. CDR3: CASAEGPPPVPQHF. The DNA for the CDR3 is TGTGCCAGCGCGGAGGGGCCCCCCCCTGTGCCCCAGCATTTT.

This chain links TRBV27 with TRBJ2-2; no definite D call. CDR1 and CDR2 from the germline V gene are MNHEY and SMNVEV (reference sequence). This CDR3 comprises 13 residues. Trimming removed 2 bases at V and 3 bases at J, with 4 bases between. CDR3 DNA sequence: TGTGCCAGCAGTTTAGGATACACCGGGGAGCTGTTTTTT. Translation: CASSLGYTGELFF.